Below are 19 T cell receptor beta chains sequenced from a single sample in a study of T cell responses to AZD1222 COVID-19 vaccine. Repertoires were generated with immunoSEQ multiplex PCR, while TCRdb's copy carries only in-frame clones and drops some. The table lists about 140,000 clones, around 93% of them singletons. The sequencing here drew on peripheral blood, taken on day 0 of AZD1222 vaccination. Every receptor here comes from an adult in good health.

The chain is built from TRBV2 and TRBJ1-5; 9 bases map to TRBD1. Trimming at V came to 1 base and at J to 7 bases, leaving 5 bases not matched to a gene. The CDR3 is 15 residues long. Germline-derived CDR1 and CDR2 are SNHLY and FYNNEI. This chain's CDR3 is CASSEEQGAGQPQHF. CDR3 sequence (DNA): TGTGCCAGCAGTGAAGAACAGGGGGCTGGGCAGCCCCAGCATTTT.

This chain uses TRBV21-1 with TRBJ1-2. TRBV21-1 is labeled a pseudogene. The CDR3 has 14 residues. The CDR3 loop is CASSSARGGYGYTF. CDR3 DNA sequence: TGTGCCAGCAGCTCCGCAAGGGGGGGCTATGGCTACACCTTC.

The V gene is TRBV6-2 or TRBV6-3, the J gene TRBJ2-1; either TRBD1 or TRBD2 may fit D (5 bases each). This CDR3 region has 14 residues. Looked up from germline, CDR1 is MNHEY and CDR2 is SVGEGT. Trimming removed 6 bases from V and 5 bases from J, with 14 bases in between. The CDR3 here is CASSGAGLNNEQFF. In DNA, the CDR3 is TGTGCCAGCAGCGGGGCAGGGTTGAACAATGAGCAGTTCTTC.

The chain joins TRBV28 to TRBJ2-7; the match to TRBD1 covers 9 bases. The ends lost 3 bases at V and 7 bases at J; junction bases unmatched: 10. CDR3 size: 15 residues. Germline V lookup: CDR1 MDHEN, CDR2 SYDVKM. The CDR3: CASSLALQGAGEQYF. The CDR3 DNA reads TGTGCCAGCAGTTTGGCGTTACAGGGGGCGGGGGAGCAGTACTTC. Complete variable domain (other parts from reference TRBV28 and TRBJ2-7): DVKVTQSSRYLVKRTGEKVFLECVQDMDHENMFWYRQDPGLGLRLIYFSYDVKMKEKGDIPEGYSVSREKKERFSLILESASTNQTSMYLCASSLALQGAGEQYFGPGTRLTVT.

The chain links TRBV19 to TRBJ1-5; D not certain. Germline V gives CDR1 LNHDA, CDR2 SQIVND (reference sequence). The CDR3 has 13 residues. The germline V and J ends were trimmed by 1 base and 5 bases, with 6 bases remaining between them. The CDR3 DNA follows: TGTGCCAGTAGTATAGTAACAGATCAGCCCCAGCATTTT. This gives the protein CASSIVTDQPQHF.

The chain has TRBV7-2 and TRBJ1-1; D not certain. V was shortened by 1 base and J by 1 base, with 7 bases between the two germline ends. The CDR3 is 14 amino acids. Germline V CDR1 and CDR2: SGHTA, FQGNSA. In DNA, the CDR3 is TGTGCCAGCAGCTTAGATCGTCAGAACACTGAAGCTTTCTTT. Translation: CASSLDRQNTEAFF.

The chain carries TRBV5-1 and TRBJ2-5, with 7 bases fitting TRBD1. The CDR3 runs to 13 residues. V gave up 4 bases and J gave up 1 base; unmatched junction bases: 1. Germline CDR1 SGHRS, CDR2 YFSETQ. The CDR3 sequence is CASSTGVQETQYF. CDR3 nucleotides: TGCGCCAGCAGCACAGGGGTCCAAGAGACCCAGTACTTC.

This chain joins TRBV3-1 (or the pseudogene TRBV3-2) and TRBJ2-1, with 7 bases fitting TRBD2. This CDR3 is 15 amino acids long. Germline trimming cut 5 bases from V and 9 bases from J; bases unmatched to any gene: 13. CDR1 LGHDT and CDR2 YNNKEL come from the germline V gene (reference sequence). The CDR3 protein is CASSKTSPTILEQFF. The CDR3 DNA is TGTGCCAGCAGCAAGACTAGCCCTACCATCCTTGAGCAGTTCTTC.

V is TRBV11-2 and J is TRBJ1-4, with D hard to call. Trimming cost V 4 bases and J 0 bases, with 9 bases left between them. CDR3 length: 15 amino acids. Germline CDR1 reads SGHAT; CDR2 reads FQNNGV. The CDR3 nucleotides read TGTGCCAGCAGCTCCCCCGCCGCAACTAATGAAAAACTGTTTTTT. It codes for CASSSPAATNEKLFF.

V and J are TRBV6-2 or TRBV6-3 and TRBJ1-1; the D gene is possibly TRBD1 (6 bases). CDR3 length equals 14 residues. V lost 4 bases and J lost 8, with 17 bases in between. The germline V gene encodes CDR1 MNHEY and CDR2 SVGEGT. CDR3 sequence: CASSSNGQLNEAFF. DNA of the CDR3: TGTGCCAGCAGTTCCAACGGACAGCTAAACGAAGCTTTCTTT.

The chain joins TRBV7-2 to TRBJ1-1; no clear D gene. Trimming took 3 bases from V and 3 from J, leaving 14 bases between them. CDR1 is SGHTA, CDR2 FQGNSA, per germline. The CDR3 is 15 residues long. CDR3 sequence (DNA): TGTGCCAGCAGCTTGGGGAGGGCCGGGGACACTGAAGCTTTCTTT. Translation: CASSLGRAGDTEAFF.

DNA for the CDR3: TGTGCCACCAGGGAGTCGTGGGGTAACCAAGAGACCCAGTACTTC. Amino acid sequence: CATRESWGNQETQYF. The rearrangement joins TRBV10-3 to TRBJ2-5; the D call may be TRBD1 or TRBD2 (5 bases each). There are 15 residues in the CDR3. Germline loops: CDR1 ENHRY, CDR2 SYGVKD. Trimming pared 10 bases from V and 0 bases from J, leaving 18 bases between.

The chain is built from TRBV7-9 and TRBJ2-3; weak D call: TRBD1 (5 bases). Per germline, CDR1 SEHNR and CDR2 FQNEAQ (reference sequence). V was pared by 5 bases and J by 3 bases, with 12 bases between. This CDR3 is 14 amino acids long. The CDR3 DNA reads TGTGCCAGCAGCGGGGCCGGTTTGACAGATACGCAGTATTTT. It codes for CASSGAGLTDTQYF.

The rearrangement joins TRBV7-2 to TRBJ2-3; possibly TRBD2 for D (6 bases). Germline V lookup: CDR1 SGHTA, CDR2 FQGNSA. Between the trimmed V and J ends, which lost 2 bases and 5 bases, there was a span of 8 bases. This CDR3 is 13 amino acids long. The CDR3 DNA is TGTGCCAGCAGCTTACCGGGGGTAGATACGCAGTATTTT. Encoded protein: CASSLPGVDTQYF.

V gene TRBV5-1 combines with J gene TRBJ2-5; D unresolved. Germline CDR1 is SGHRS and CDR2 is YFSETQ. Trimming cost V 3 bases and J 2 bases, with 14 bases left between them. The CDR3 is made up of 15 amino acids. The CDR3 loop reads CASSSSGRTQETQYF. In DNA, the CDR3 is TGCGCCAGCAGCTCTTCAGGAAGAACTCAAGAGACCCAGTACTTC. The complete variable domain, with remaining parts taken from reference TRBV5-1 and TRBJ2-5, reads KAGVTQTPRYLIKTRGQQVTLSCSPISGHRSVSWYQQTPGQGLQFLFEYFSETQRNKGNFPGRFSGRQFSNSRSEMNVSTLELGDSALYLCASSSSGRTQETQYFGPGTRLLVL.

V gene TRBV9 combines with J gene TRBJ1-2; D not resolved. Trimming stripped 4 bases from V and 8 bases from J, with 9 bases between. Germline CDR1 reads SGDLS; CDR2 reads YYNGEE. The CDR3 is 11 residues long. The CDR3: CASSSSLGYTF. The CDR3 DNA reads as TGTGCCAGCAGCTCAAGCCTCGGCTACACCTTC.

The rearrangement uses TRBV7-2 and TRBJ2-1, with a possible D match to TRBD2 (6 bases). V lost 3 bases, J lost 6 bases, and 15 bases lay in between. This CDR3 has 15 residues. CDR1 is SGHTA, CDR2 FQGNSA, per germline. In nucleotides, the CDR3 is TGTGCCAGCAGCTTTGACCCGGGACTCCGCAATGAGCAGTTCTTC. Translation: CASSFDPGLRNEQFF.

The chain recombines TRBV6-5 with TRBJ1-2, with 7 bases identical to TRBD1. This CDR3 has 14 residues. The trim removed 5 bases at V and 8 bases at J, leaving 11 bases unmatched. In germline, CDR1 is MNHEY, CDR2 SVGAGI. DNA of the CDR3: TGTGCCAGCAGTCCTACAGGGGACAAAGGGGGCTACACCTTC. This translates into CASSPTGDKGGYTF.

V usage is TRBV10-3 and J usage is TRBJ1-4; the D gene is possibly TRBD1 (6 bases). Deletions cut 1 base from V and 8 bases from J, with 11 bases between. Per the germline V gene, CDR1 is ENHRY and CDR2 is SYGVKD. This CDR3 has 14 amino acids. The DNA for the CDR3 is TGTGCCATCAGTGAGTATAGGGACAAGGAAAAACTGTTTTTT. Protein product: CAISEYRDKEKLFF.